A selection of T cell receptor beta chains follows, all from one sample in a study of immune evolution from preneoplasia to lung adenocarcinoma. Clones were read by immunoSEQ multiplex PCR, and TCRdb kept only the in-frame ones, dropping some. The sample carries several thousand clones, around 84% recorded once. The sequenced sample was FFPE normal lung tissue adjacent to the tumor. Receptors originate from a person aged 50-70 years with lung adenocarcinoma. Both conserved end residues are trimmed from each CDR3.

V: TRBV13; J: TRBJ2-1; CDR3: ASSLGLGYNEQF
V: TRBV15; J: TRBJ2-2; CDR3: ATGRLAGGSGELF
V: TRBV2; J: TRBJ2-7; CDR3: ASLGTEDSYEQY
V: TRBV29-1; J: TRBJ2-3; CDR3: SVRDAGMDTQY
V: TRBV5-4; J: TRBJ2-3; CDR3: ASSSPTSGFADTQY
V: TRBV7-9; J: TRBJ1-2; CDR3: ASSSPTGGNYGYT
V: TRBV7-9; J: TRBJ2-7; CDR3: ASSLVGAGQLFEQY
V: TRBV7-9; J: TRBJ2-2; CDR3: ASSPGSSGELF
V: TRBV29-1; J: TRBJ1-2; CDR3: SVDGTGGSGYT
V: TRBV11-3; J: TRBJ2-1; CDR3: ASSSRTGWPREQF
V: TRBV5-4; J: TRBJ1-2; CDR3: ASKQGDQGIYGYT